This entry lists 26 T cell receptor beta chains sequenced from one sample in a study of blood T cells in healthy people across ages. Through a sample-barcoded 5' primer and a J-beta primer mix, a second PCR was run for roughly 6 to 12 cycles. TCRdb re-called the 5' RACE reads through MiXCR, storing one row per CDR3 protein. The sample holds 1,500,000 or so distinct CDR3 sequences, around 59% seen once. The sample taken for sequencing was blood. All receptors derive from a man younger than 35 in good health.

The chain is built from TRBV11-2 and TRBJ2-3; maybe TRBD2 (6 bases). The CDR3 has 15 residues. In germline, CDR1 is SGHAT, CDR2 FQNNGV. V was pared by 1 base and J by 5 bases, with 13 bases between. CDR3 DNA: TGTGCCAGCAGCTTAGGCCCCCGGAGGGGAGATACGCAGTATTTT. Its protein product is CASSLGPRRGDTQYF.

The genes are TRBV27 and TRBJ2-3, with D possibly matching TRBD2 (5 bases). Trimming took off 0 bases at V and 1 base at J, with 11 bases between the two ends. CDR1 is MNHEY, CDR2 SMNVEV, per germline (reference sequence). CDR3 size: 16 residues. The CDR3 reads CASSLSIYSGTDTQYF. The CDR3 region has the DNA TGTGCCAGCAGTTTATCGATTTATAGCGGCACAGATACGCAGTATTTT.

V and J are TRBV6-6 and TRBJ1-4; 7 nucleotides agree with TRBD1. With V trimmed by 6 bases and J by 6 bases, 7 bases remained unmatched. This CDR3 has 14 amino acids. Germline V gene sequence: CDR1 MNHNY, CDR2 SVGAGI (reference sequence). The DNA for the CDR3 is TGTGCCAGCAGGAACAGGGGCCGCGATGAAAAACTGTTTTTT. The encoded protein is CASRNRGRDEKLFF.

On this clonotype itself: Compared with germline, one end of the junction differs, possibly owing to a read error. The rearrangement links TRBV11-2 to TRBJ2-7, with 8 bases lining up with TRBD1. Germline loops: CDR1 SGHAT, CDR2 FQNNGV. The CDR3 runs 20 residues. CDR3 protein: CASTRRWGQEEREMHYKQYF. Here the CDR3 DNA reads TGTGCCAGCACCCGACGGTGGGGACAGGAGGAGCGAGAAATGCACTACAAGCAGTACTTC.

The chain couples TRBV28 to TRBJ2-7; tentatively, D is TRBD1 (6 bases). V gave up 5 bases and J gave up 2 bases, with 16 bases separating them. CDR3 length: 15 amino acids. Germline V lookup: CDR1 MDHEN, CDR2 SYDVKM. CDR3 protein: CASSPPNRAAYEQYF. In DNA form, the CDR3 reads TGTGCCAGCAGTCCCCCGAACAGGGCAGCCTACGAGCAGTACTTC.

The gene calls are TRBV7-9 and TRBJ2-1; possibly TRBD2 for D (5 bases). Germline CDR1 SEHNR, CDR2 FQNEAQ (reference sequence). V was shortened by 5 bases and J by 8 bases, with 13 bases between the two germline ends. This CDR3 has 13 amino acids. As DNA, the CDR3 is TGTGCCAGCAGCACTAGAGGAGAGGATGAGCAGTTCTTC. Translated: CASSTRGEDEQFF.

This rearrangement joins TRBV4-2 to TRBJ2-1; a weak D match, TRBD2 (6 bases). V lost 1 base to trimming and J lost 10 bases, with 14 bases between them. Germline CDR1 reads LGHNA; CDR2 reads YNFKEQ. This CDR3 is built from 14 residues. The CDR3 protein is CASSQVGTFSEQFF. The CDR3 bases are TGTGCCAGCAGCCAAGTAGGGACTTTCTCGGAGCAGTTCTTC.

This chain links TRBV20-1 with TRBJ2-7; 8 bases agree with TRBD1. The CDR3 spans 14 residues. J gave up 2 bases and V 3 bases, and 6 bases lay outside the gene matches. CDR1 is DFQATT, CDR2 SNEGSKA, per germline (reference sequence). The CDR3 is CSASWDRFPYEQYF. CDR3 DNA: TGCAGTGCTAGTTGGGACAGGTTCCCCTACGAGCAGTACTTC.

V is TRBV2 and J is TRBJ1-2; D call uncertain. The CDR3 has 14 residues. Germline V lookup: CDR1 SNHLY, CDR2 FYNNEI. The ends were cut back, 0 bases at V and 7 bases at J, with 12 bases in the middle. The CDR3 loop reads CASSEAQSLRGYTF. DNA for the CDR3: TGTGCCAGCAGTGAAGCGCAATCACTCCGTGGCTACACCTTC. Drawing the rest from reference TRBV2 and TRBJ1-2, the complete variable domain is EPEVTQTPSHQVTQMGQEVILRCVPISNHLYFYWYRQILGQKVEFLVSFYNNEISEKSEIFDDQFSVERPDGSNFTLKIRSTKLEDSAMYFCASSEAQSLRGYTFGSGTRLTVV.

The chain combines TRBV10-2 with TRBJ2-7; 10 bases line up with TRBD1. CDR1 is WSHSY and CDR2 is SAAADI in the germline V gene. CDR3 length: 15 amino acids. J lost 0 bases, V lost 7 bases, and 6 bases had no gene match. The CDR3 loop is CASMGDRGHSYEQYF. CDR3 coding DNA: TGCGCCAGCATGGGGGACAGGGGACACTCCTACGAGCAGTACTTC.

The chain carries TRBV15 and TRBJ2-5, with no clear D. Germline loops: CDR1 LNHNV, CDR2 YYDKDF (reference sequence). V gave up 0 bases and J gave up 7 bases, with 9 bases separating them. The CDR3 loop spans 13 amino acids. The CDR3 nucleotides are TGTGCCACCAGCAGAGACGGCCGGCTGACCCAGTACTTC. Its protein is CATSRDGRLTQYF. Supplemented by reference TRBV15 and TRBJ2-5, the full variable domain reads DAMVIQNPRYQVTQFGKPVTLSCSQTLNHNVMYWYQQKSSQAPKLLFHYYDKDFNNEADTPDNFQSRRPNTSFCFLDIRSPGLGDTAMYLCATSRDGRLTQYFGPGTRLLVL.

J is TRBJ1-6 and V is TRBV21-1; TRBD1 reflects the table's D call only, with no check against the DNA. TRBV21-1 is designated a pseudogene. This CDR3 is 14 amino acids long. The CDR3 DNA follows: TGTGCCAGCATTTCCAGGACAGCTAATTCACCCCTCCACTTT. Amino acid sequence: CASISRTANSPLHF.

The chain combines TRBV25-1 with TRBJ2-3, with 7 bases fitting TRBD1. There are 14 residues in the CDR3. Losses at the gene ends were 6 bases for V and 1 base for J; bases not matched to a gene: 4. Looked up from germline, CDR1 is MGHDK and CDR2 is SYGVNS. The CDR3 sequence is CASRQGSGTDTQYF. The CDR3, as DNA: TGTGCCAGCAGACAGGGGAGCGGCACAGATACGCAGTATTTT.

On this clonotype itself: At one boundary the junction diverges from the germline segment, which might be a read error. The chain joins TRBV12-3 or TRBV12-4 to TRBJ2-4; a weak D match, TRBD2 (6 bases). The CDR3 extends over 15 amino acids. The CDR3 protein is CAGSWEVAAQNIQYF. In nucleotides, the CDR3 is TGTGCCGGCAGTTGGGAGGTAGCGGCCCAAAACATTCAGTACTTC.

A few counts support this clonotype. The genes are TRBV28 and TRBJ2-5; no definite D call. The CDR3 is 17 residues long. V shed 3 bases and J shed 2 bases, with 19 bases lying between them. The germline gives CDR1 MDHEN, CDR2 SYDVKM. In nucleotides, the CDR3 is TGTGCCAGCAGTTTCGGGCAGCTGGTTCCGGATCAAGAGACCCAGTACTTC. Translation gives CASSFGQLVPDQETQYF.

V usage is TRBV27 and J usage is TRBJ2-5; TRBD2 matches 12 bases. V shed 4 bases and J 1 base; nucleotides not matched to a gene: 7. Germline V CDR1 and CDR2: MNHEY, SMNVEV (reference sequence). The CDR3 has 17 residues. The CDR3 protein is CASSSRTSGITQETQYF. The CDR3 DNA sequence: TGTGCCAGCAGTTCGCGGACTAGCGGGATAACCCAAGAGACCCAGTACTTC.

This chain joins TRBV4-1 and TRBJ1-5; unclear D gene. CDR1 MGHRA and CDR2 YSYEKL come from the germline V gene. Trimming removed 1 base from V and 2 bases from J, with 6 bases in between. The CDR3 is 14 amino acids. In nucleotides, the CDR3 is TGCGCCAGCAGCCAAGGCAGTGGCAATCAGCCCCAGCATTTT. Protein: CASSQGSGNQPQHF.

The chain recombines TRBV7-9 with TRBJ2-7; possible D gene TRBD1, 5 bases. The CDR3 has 12 amino acids. Germline assignment: CDR1 SEHNR and CDR2 FQNEAQ (reference sequence). V was shortened by 5 bases and J by 6 bases, with 11 bases between the two germline ends. DNA of the CDR3: TGTGCCAGCAGCCCAACCAGGGCCGAGCAGTACTTC. It specifies CASSPTRAEQYF.

This clonotype was seen a few times. The CDR3 here is CASSYSGREQYF. The DNA of the CDR3 is TGTGCCAGCAGTTACTCCGGACGGGAGCAGTACTTC. The chain carries TRBV6-5 and TRBJ2-7, with unresolved D. In germline, CDR1 is MNHEY, CDR2 SVGAGI. This CDR3 is built from 12 residues. V was clipped by 0 bases and J by 7 bases, with 7 bases between them.

The J gene is TRBJ2-1, the V gene TRBV20-1; D gene ambiguous. Germline values: CDR1 DFQATT, CDR2 SNEGSKA (reference sequence). Trimming left V 1 base short and J 3 bases short, with 10 bases between. The length of the CDR3 is 14 residues. In nucleotides, the CDR3 is TGCAGTGCTAGAGGAGAGAGTCGCTACAATGAGCAGTTCTTC. It translates to CSARGESRYNEQFF.

The chain couples TRBV5-1 to TRBJ2-5; maybe TRBD2 (5 bases). V lost 6 bases and J lost 1, with 7 bases in between. Germline CDR1 is SGHRS and CDR2 is YFSETQ. The length of the CDR3 is 12 residues. As DNA, the CDR3 is TGCGCCAGCAAGCGGAGCCAAGAGACCCAGTACTTC. Protein: CASKRSQETQYF.

The chain couples TRBV29-1 to TRBJ1-1; 8 bases agree with TRBD1. With 3 bases clipped from V and 3 bases from J, the junction kept 9 bases outside the gene matches. Germline loops: CDR1 SQVTM, CDR2 ANQGSEA. The CDR3 extends over 15 amino acids. CDR3 residues: CSVDRGQGTDTEAFF. The CDR3, as DNA: TGCAGCGTTGACCGCGGACAGGGTACCGACACTGAAGCTTTCTTT. The variable domain in full, with the rest retrieved from reference TRBV29-1 and TRBJ1-1, is SAVISQKPSRDICQRGTSLTIQCQVDSQVTMMFWYRQQPGQSLTLIATANQGSEATYESGFVIDKFPISRPNLTFSTLTVSNMSPEDSSIYLCSVDRGQGTDTEAFFGQGTRLTVV.

J is TRBJ2-3 and V is TRBV20-1; 8 nucleotides match TRBD2. Germline CDR1 reads DFQATT; CDR2 reads SNEGSKA (reference sequence). The CDR3 has 15 amino acids. The junction had 8 bases not matched to a gene; V was cut back by 6 bases and J by 0 bases. Written as DNA, the CDR3 is TGCAGTGCAGCCGGGACTAGATCTAGCACAGATACGCAGTATTTT. Translation gives CSAAGTRSSTDTQYF.

V usage is TRBV3-1 and J usage is TRBJ2-4; D gene ambiguous. The tail of the sequence fits TRBJ2-7 better, so the J call may be wrong. Germline CDR1 and CDR2: LGHDT and YNNKEL (reference sequence). The CDR3 sequence is 14 residues long. CDR3 residues: CASSHASPDYEQYF. Written as DNA, the CDR3 is TGTGCCAGCAGCCACGCTTCACCGGACTACGAGCAGTACTTC.

The chain uses TRBV20-1 and TRBJ2-3, with TRBD2 matching over 8 bases. Germline V CDR1 and CDR2: DFQATT, SNEGSKA (reference sequence). The junction had 1 base not matched to a gene; V was cut back by 0 bases and J by 2 bases. The CDR3 contains 14 residues. CDR3 nucleotides: TGCAGTGCTAGAGAACTAGCGGTCACAGATACGCAGTATTTT. Amino acids: CSARELAVTDTQYF.

The chain carries TRBV11-2 and TRBJ1-1; D not certain. Germline-derived CDR1 and CDR2 are SGHAT and FQNNGV. V lost 1 base, J lost 4 bases, and 13 bases lay in between. CDR3 length: 15 amino acids. The CDR3 sequence: CASSLGTQAGTEAFF. CDR3 sequence (DNA): TGTGCCAGCAGCTTAGGTACCCAAGCAGGCACTGAAGCTTTCTTT.